What follows are 20 T cell receptor beta chains derived from one specimen sequenced in a study of metastatic and nonmetastatic thyroid tumors. Patients had received no treatment of any kind before thyroid surgery. TCRdb reanalyzed the PCR reads with MiXCR. The sample includes 30,000 to 35,000 clones, approximately 32% seen only once; the top ten take about 7.2%. The specimen was blood. The receptors were sampled from a female donor with papillary thyroid cancer or a benign thyroid nodule (not recorded which). Some clones in this sample may be carry-over from other donors' samples.

This clone was recorded many times. The rearrangement uses TRBV29-1 and TRBJ2-7, with D possibly being TRBD1 or TRBD2 (5 bases each). This CDR3 spans 11 amino acids. CDR1 and CDR2 (germline): SQVTM, ANQGSEA. V lost 7 bases and J 6 bases, leaving 13 bases between the germline ends. The CDR3 region has the DNA TGCAGCGGGGACCTCAAGGGCGAGCAGTACTTC. Protein product: CSGDLKGEQYF.

This clone came up many times. The rearrangement joins TRBV29-1 to TRBJ2-2; TRBD1 agrees at 12 bases. The CDR3 is 14 amino acids. Trimming removed 5 bases from V and 7 bases from J; junction bases left unmatched: 5. CDR1 and CDR2 (germline): SQVTM, ANQGSEA. The CDR3: CSVTGQGANGELFF. DNA for the CDR3: TGCAGCGTTACGGGACAGGGGGCGAACGGGGAGCTGTTTTTT.

This clone is classed as medium-sized (0.01 to 0.1%). V gene TRBV6-5 combines with J gene TRBJ1-1; D gene unclear. Trimming shortened V by 5 bases and J by 1 base, and 17 bases separated the two germline ends. Germline V gene data show CDR1 as MNHEY and CDR2 as SVGAGI. The CDR3 loop spans 16 amino acids. CDR3 protein: CASSTRLSQPNTEAFF. CDR3 bases: TGTGCCAGCAGTACTCGGTTGAGCCAGCCGAACACTGAAGCTTTCTTT.

The rearrangement links TRBV30 to TRBJ1-4; 9 bases are a match to TRBD1. J lost 7 bases, V lost 5 bases, and 8 bases had no gene match. Germline values: CDR1 GTSNPN, CDR2 SVGIG (reference sequence). The CDR3 runs to 14 residues. The CDR3 is CAWGVTGGGEKLFF. Here the CDR3 DNA reads TGTGCCTGGGGCGTGACAGGGGGTGGTGAAAAACTGTTTTTT.

The genes are TRBV6-5 and TRBJ1-6, with 10 bases identical to TRBD1. The CDR3 runs to 15 residues. Trimming cost V 5 bases and J 10 bases; bases outside gene matches: 8. CDR1 MNHEY and CDR2 SVGAGI come from the germline V gene. For the CDR3, the DNA is TGTGCCAGCAGTAACCGGGACAGGGGAGGCTCACCCCTCCACTTT. Its translation is CASSNRDRGGSPLHF.

This clone was counted at least ten times. The rearrangement joins TRBV12-3 or TRBV12-4 to TRBJ2-3; no clear D gene. The V and J ends lost 5 bases and 6 bases respectively, with 12 bases between them. The CDR3 is made up of 13 amino acids. This CDR3 is CASSNARWDTQYF. The CDR3 DNA sequence: TGTGCCAGCAGTAACGCTCGGTGGGATACGCAGTATTTT.

Concerning this clone: One junction end disagrees with the germline gene, perhaps due to a read error. V gene TRBV6-1 combines with J gene TRBJ2-2, with a possible D match to TRBD2 (5 bases). Germline-derived CDR1 and CDR2 are MNHNS and SASEGT. The CDR3 has 12 amino acids. The chain's CDR3 is CASRLVPGELIF. The DNA for the CDR3 is TGTGCCAGCAGACTAGTCCCCGGGGAGCTGATTTTT.

This clone was seen many times. The rearrangement uses TRBV14 and TRBJ2-7; D is ambiguous. V was pared by 1 base and J by 4 bases, with 5 bases between. Germline V gene lookup returns CDR1 SGHDN and CDR2 FVKESK. This CDR3 has 12 amino acids. The CDR3 reads CASSQGPYEQYF. CDR3 DNA: TGTGCCAGCAGCCAAGGTCCATACGAGCAGTACTTC.

The chain recombines TRBV20-1 with TRBJ2-5, with 9 nucleotides matching TRBD2. V was clipped by 1 base and J by 0 bases; unmatched bases: 0. CDR1 is DFQATT and CDR2 is SNEGSKA in the germline V gene (reference sequence). This CDR3 comprises 14 residues. The CDR3, as DNA: TGCAGTGCTAGAGGGACTAGCGACCAAGAGACCCAGTACTTC. Its protein product is CSARGTSDQETQYF.

This clone has ten or more counts. CDR3 in amino acids: CASSYSLDTQYF. Here the CDR3 DNA reads TGTGCCAGCAGTTACTCGTTAGATACGCAGTATTTT. The rearrangement joins TRBV6-5 to TRBJ2-3; D gene ambiguous. Trimming took 0 bases from V and 5 from J, leaving 3 bases between them. The CDR3 is 12 amino acids. Germline V gene lookup returns CDR1 MNHEY and CDR2 SVGAGI.

This clone was counted ten times or more. This chain links TRBV7-9 with TRBJ2-3; 7 bases match TRBD1. Trimming removed 5 bases from V and 2 bases from J; junction bases left unmatched: 4. This CDR3 region has 14 residues. Germline V gives CDR1 SEHNR, CDR2 FQNEAQ (reference sequence). CDR3 in amino acids: CASSVTGDTDTQYF. CDR3 in DNA: TGTGCCAGCAGCGTTACAGGGGACACAGATACGCAGTATTTT.

This clone was recorded many times. This may be a read error: a much more frequent sequence differs by one nucleotide. The CDR3 does not close with the conserved phenylalanine or tryptophan, likely indicating a read error. J is TRBJ2-7 and V is TRBV30; D assignment may be TRBD1 or TRBD2 (5 bases each). The CDR3 loop spans 11 amino acids. Per the germline V gene, CDR1 is GTSNPN and CDR2 is SVGIG (reference sequence). V was pared by 6 bases and J by 5 bases, with 11 bases between. DNA of the CDR3: TGTGCCTGCCGGGACCCAAACGAGCAGTACTCC. This codes for CACRDPNEQYS.

The chain carries TRBV5-1 and TRBJ1-6; perhaps TRBD1 as D (5 bases). Trimming removed 3 bases from V and 5 bases from J, with 9 bases in between. Germline values: CDR1 SGHRS, CDR2 YFSETQ. The CDR3 length is 14 residues. The CDR3 protein is CASSSTGHNSPLHF. The CDR3 DNA reads as TGCGCCAGCAGCTCCACAGGCCATAATTCACCCCTCCACTTT.

Only a few counts were recorded for this clone. The rearrangement uses TRBV10-3 and TRBJ1-2; D unclear. The CDR3 runs 13 residues. Germline V gene data show CDR1 as ENHRY and CDR2 as SYGVKD. Trimming pared 7 bases from V and 8 bases from J, leaving 17 bases between. The CDR3 sequence is CAINTGESGGYTF. The CDR3 coding sequence is TGTGCCATCAACACTGGGGAAAGCGGCGGCTACACCTTC.

This clone was detected ten times or more. V is TRBV29-1 and J is TRBJ2-7, with 10 bases matching TRBD1. V shed 3 bases, J shed 6 bases, and the junction held 5 bases outside the gene matches. CDR1 and CDR2 from the germline V gene are SQVTM and ANQGSEA. The CDR3 covers 13 residues. In DNA form, the CDR3 reads TGCAGCGTTGACTCGGGGACAGGGGCCGAGCAGTACTTC. Its protein product is CSVDSGTGAEQYF.

Worth noting for this clone: Sequence at one end of the junction differs from germline and may be a read error. The chain carries TRBV11-3 and TRBJ2-3; D ambiguous. Germline lookup yields CDR1 SGHNT and CDR2 YENEEA. This CDR3 region has 14 residues. In nucleotides, the CDR3 is TGTGCCAGCAGCTTAGATCCAGGCACGGATACGCAGTATTTT. Protein sequence: CASSLDPGTDTQYF.

The V gene is TRBV11-2, the J gene TRBJ2-3, with TRBD2 as a possible D gene (5 bases). This CDR3 has 18 amino acids. V lost 0 bases to trimming and J lost 4 bases, with 20 bases between them. Germline V gene lookup returns CDR1 SGHAT and CDR2 FQNNGV. CDR3 DNA: TGTGCCAGCAGCTTAGACCCACCGATGGTGGGAGACCCAGATACGCAGTATTTT. It translates to CASSLDPPMVGDPDTQYF.

This clone is labeled as medium-sized. This chain joins TRBV10-3 and TRBJ1-3; TRBD1 matches 7 bases. Germline CDR1 ENHRY, CDR2 SYGVKD. J lost 6 bases, V lost 4 bases, and 9 bases had no gene match. The CDR3 spans 15 residues. This CDR3 reads CAISVQVGQQNTIYF. The DNA for the CDR3 is TGTGCCATCAGTGTCCAGGTGGGACAGCAAAACACCATATATTTT.

Many counts were recorded for this clone. The chain has TRBV12-3 or TRBV12-4 and TRBJ2-4; TRBD1 is a possible D gene (6 bases). V lost 6 bases, J lost 4 bases, and 16 bases lay in between. The CDR3 loop spans 15 amino acids. The CDR3 nucleotides are TGTGCCAGCAGGTCGACCACAGGGAAAAAAAACATTCAGTACTTC. Translated, it gives CASRSTTGKKNIQYF.

The rearrangement links TRBV12-3 or TRBV12-4 to TRBJ1-2; 10 positions match TRBD1. After removal of 2 bases from V and 6 bases from J, the junction contained 12 bases not matched to a gene. The CDR3 totals 17 residues. The CDR3 DNA reads TGTGCCAGCAGTTTATCGGCCGCGGACAGGGGGTCGGATGGCTACACCTTC. Residues: CASSLSAADRGSDGYTF.